The rows below give T cell receptor beta chains drawn from one sample of a study of cytomegalovirus exposure and HLA in healthy donors. Measured with immunoSEQ multiplex PCR; TCRdb has only the in-frame clones, and not every one. The sample holds some 240,000 clones, 80% to 95% seen once. Sequenced sample: PBMCs. Receptors were obtained from a girl aged 2 to 10 in good health and CMV-seronegative. CDR3s include the opening cysteine and the closing phenylalanine or tryptophan. The D gene is left open where the match is weak. The size field is filled for only some rows; it gives once, few, many or a size class.

TRBV7-9	.	.	TRBJ2-7	TGTGCCAGCAGCTTAGCTGGAGTGGCCGAGCAGTACTTC	CASSLAGVAEQYF
TRBV21-1	.	.	TRBJ2-4	TGTGCCAGCAGTTTCATCCAGGTAGGCTTGGGGGACAGGGAGGGGTTAGCCAAAAACATTCAGTACTTC	CASSFIQVGLGDREGLAKNIQYF
TRBV2	.	TRBD2	TRBJ2-5	TGTGCCAGCAAGGGGGGTGGTAGCGGGGGGGAGACCCAGTACTTC	CASKGGGSGGETQYF
TRBV5-8	.	TRBD2	TRBJ2-3	TGTGCCAGCAGCTTTGTGGTCTGGGCTAGCGGGAAGAGCACAGATACGCAGTATTTT	CASSFVVWASGKSTDTQYF
TRBV7-9	once	.	TRBJ2-3	TGTGCCAGCAGCTTAGAAGAGGGTGGCACAGATACGCAGTATTTT	CASSLEEGGTDTQYF
TRBV7-9	.	TRBD1	TRBJ2-1	TGTGCCAGCCACCAAACCCAGGGGGACCTCAGGAACAATGAGCAGTTCTTC	CASHQTQGDLRNNEQFF
TRBV9	once	TRBD1	TRBJ1-4	TGTGCCAGCAGCGTAGGGACAGGCTTTAATGAAAAACTGTTTTTT	CASSVGTGFNEKLFF
TRBV7-6	.	TRBD2	TRBJ2-1	TGTGCCAGCAGCTTGGAACTAGCGGGATTCAATGAGCAGTTCTTC	CASSLELAGFNEQFF
TRBV5-4	.	TRBD1	TRBJ1-1	TGTGCCAGCAGCGGGACAGGGACCGGGGACACTGAAGCTTTCTTT	CASSGTGTGDTEAFF
TRBV6-4	.	.	TRBJ2-5	TGTGCCAGCAGTGACCGAGCTACTAGAGTTGAGGAGACCCAGTACTTC	CASSDRATRVEETQYF
TRBV19	.	.	TRBJ2-6	TGTGCCAGTAGTATACCGGGCTCTGGGGCCAACGTCCTGACTTTC	CASSIPGSGANVLTF
TRBV19	.	.	TRBJ1-5	TGTGCCAGCAGGCCAGGGGAGGGAAATCAGCCCCAGCATTTT	CASRPGEGNQPQHF
TRBV6-5	once	.	TRBJ2-7	TGTGCCAGCAAAACAGGCGTCTACGAGCAGTACTTC	CASKTGVYEQYF
TRBV11-2	.	TRBD2	TRBJ2-7	TGTGCCAGCAGCGGACTAGCGGGGGGCTACGAGCAGTACTTC	CASSGLAGGYEQYF
TRBV7-8	.	TRBD1	TRBJ2-7	TGTGCCAGCAGCCCAACGGACAGGGGGACCTACGAGCAGTACTTC	CASSPTDRGTYEQYF
TRBV5-4	.	.	TRBJ1-1	TGTGCCAGCAGCTCCGTCCCCCTCGGCACTGAAGCTTTCTTT	CASSSVPLGTEAFF
TRBV27	.	TRBD2	TRBJ2-7	TGTGCCAGCAGTTTAGGCGGGGGGGTCTACGAGCAGTACTTC	CASSLGGGVYEQYF
TRBV5-6	few	TRBD2	TRBJ2-1	TGTGCCAGCAGCTCTAGCGGGGGACCCTACAATGAGCAGTTCTTC	CASSSSGGPYNEQFF
TRBV28	.	TRBD2	TRBJ2-7	TGTGCCAGCAGTTTACCCCAATCGCGGGGGGGCTACGAGCAGTACTTC	CASSLPQSRGGYEQYF
TRBV5-1	.	.	TRBJ2-2	TGCGCCAGCAGCTTGGGGAAGGGGACCGGGGAGCTGTTTTTT	CASSLGKGTGELFF
TRBV5-1	.	.	TRBJ2-7	TGCGCCAGCAGCTTGGGGGCGGGATCCTACGAGCAGTACTTC	CASSLGAGSYEQYF
TRBV9	.	TRBD1	TRBJ2-1	TGTGCCAGCAGCGCCCGGGACAGGGCCTACAATGAGCAGTTCTTC	CASSARDRAYNEQFF
TRBV7-2	.	.	TRBJ1-1	TGTGCCAGCCTTGGGGCTCCGAACACTGAAGCTTTCTTT	CASLGAPNTEAFF
TRBV5-6	once	TRBD1	TRBJ1-1	TGTGCCAGCAGCTTGGTAGACAGGGGGAACACTGAAGCTTTCTTT	CASSLVDRGNTEAFF
TRBV6-1	.	.	TRBJ1-5	TGTGCCAGCAGTGAAGCTGAACAGGTTTGGGAGGGATGGGGCTTACATCGCAATCAGCCCCAGCATTTT	CASSEAEQVWEGWGLHRNQPQHF
TRBV2	once	.	TRBJ1-6	TGTGCCAGCAGGGGGAGGGGGAGTCCCTATAATTCACCCCTCCACTTT	CASRGRGSPYNSPLHF
TRBV27	.	.	TRBJ2-1	TGTGCCAGCATGACTCAGTATGAGCAGTTCTTC	CASMTQYEQFF
TRBV6-5	.	TRBD1	TRBJ2-5	TGTGCCAGCAATCGGGGACAGTTCACGGAGACCCAGTACTTC	CASNRGQFTETQYF
TRBV2	.	TRBD1	TRBJ1-5	TGTGCCAGCAGTGACCCCACCACAGGGGCCGCCACTAATCAGCCCCAGCATTTT	CASSDPTTGAATNQPQHF
TRBV2	.	.	TRBJ2-7	TGTGCCAGCACCCGTAGCCCCTACGAGCAGTACTTC	CASTRSPYEQYF
TRBV1	.	.	TRBJ1-6	TGCACCAGCAGCCAAGGGACAGGGGGCTCCTATAATTCACCCCTCCACTTT	CTSSQGTGGSYNSPLHF
TRBV28	.	.	TRBJ1-2	TGTGCCAGCAGCCCCGCGGAGGGACTGGTAGGCTATGGCTACACCTTC	CASSPAEGLVGYGYTF
TRBV6-6	.	TRBD1	TRBJ1-1	TGTGCCAGCAGTCTCGGGACAGGGGGCTTCCACACTGAAGCTTTCTTT	CASSLGTGGFHTEAFF
TRBV27	.	.	TRBJ2-2	TGTGCCAGCAGTCAGAACACCGGGGAGCTGTTTTTT	CASSQNTGELFF
TRBV5-8	.	.	TRBJ1-5	TGTGCCAGCAGCTTAAAATATAGCAATCAGCCCCAGCATTTT	CASSLKYSNQPQHF
TRBV4-1	.	.	TRBJ2-1	TGCGCCAGCAGCCAAGTAGCGGAGGAGGGGAATGAGCAGTTCTTC	CASSQVAEEGNEQFF
TRBV30	.	.	TRBJ1-2	TGTGCCTGGAGCGCGGCCTGGAGAAACTATGGCTACACCTTC	CAWSAAWRNYGYTF
TRBV10-2	.	.	TRBJ1-2	TGCGCCAGCAGTGAGACCCCAGGGGAAGGCGGCTACACCTTC	CASSETPGEGGYTF
TRBV2	.	.	TRBJ2-7	TGTGCCAGCAGTGAAGCTACTTACGAGCAGTACTTC	CASSEATYEQYF
TRBV7-6	.	TRBD1	TRBJ2-7	TGTGCCAGCAGCCAAGGGACAGTTAGCTACGAGCAGTACTTC	CASSQGTVSYEQYF
TRBV6-5	.	TRBD1	TRBJ2-7	TGTGCCAGCAGCCCGGACAGGGCAAACGAGCAGTACTTC	CASSPDRANEQYF
TRBV4-1	.	.	TRBJ1-5	TGCGCCAGCAGCCAAACGCAGGTCAATCAGCCCCAGCATTTT	CASSQTQVNQPQHF
TRBV9	.	.	TRBJ1-2	TGTGCCAGCAGCAACCGTACAGGATCCTATGGCTACACCTTC	CASSNRTGSYGYTF
TRBV6-1	.	.	TRBJ1-5	TGTGCCAGCAGTGAACCCCTAAATCAGCCCCAGCATTTT	CASSEPLNQPQHF
TRBV2	.	.	TRBJ2-2	TGTGCCAGCAGTGATACGGTCACCGGGGAGCTGTTTTTT	CASSDTVTGELFF
TRBV7-9	.	.	TRBJ1-1	TGTGCCAGCAGCCCCTGGGGCGCGACAGGAGAGAGTGTAGCTTTCTTT	CASSPWGATGESVAFF
TRBV11-2	.	.	TRBJ2-1	TGTGCCGGCAGCTTAGAGCTCGGTGAGCAGTTCTTC	CAGSLELGEQFF
TRBV14	.	.	TRBJ1-1	TGTGCCAGCAGCTTACTACCACCCCCGGGGACTGAAGCTTTCTTT	CASSLLPPPGTEAFF
TRBV18	.	.	TRBJ1-4	TGTGCCAGCTCACACCTCTCGGCAGGGAATGAAAAACTGTTTTTT	CASSHLSAGNEKLFF
TRBV28	.	TRBD1	TRBJ1-2	TGTGCCAGCAGCCCGGACAGGATCTATCACGGCTACACCTTC	CASSPDRIYHGYTF
TRBV5-4	.	.	TRBJ2-5	TGTGCCAGCAGCTTGCGCGGGACCCTTACCCTACAAGAGACCCAGTACTTC	CASSLRGTLTLQETQYF
TRBV2	.	TRBD2	TRBJ2-7	TGTGCCAGCAGCTCAGCGGGAGTTCCCTACGAGCAGTACTTC	CASSSAGVPYEQYF